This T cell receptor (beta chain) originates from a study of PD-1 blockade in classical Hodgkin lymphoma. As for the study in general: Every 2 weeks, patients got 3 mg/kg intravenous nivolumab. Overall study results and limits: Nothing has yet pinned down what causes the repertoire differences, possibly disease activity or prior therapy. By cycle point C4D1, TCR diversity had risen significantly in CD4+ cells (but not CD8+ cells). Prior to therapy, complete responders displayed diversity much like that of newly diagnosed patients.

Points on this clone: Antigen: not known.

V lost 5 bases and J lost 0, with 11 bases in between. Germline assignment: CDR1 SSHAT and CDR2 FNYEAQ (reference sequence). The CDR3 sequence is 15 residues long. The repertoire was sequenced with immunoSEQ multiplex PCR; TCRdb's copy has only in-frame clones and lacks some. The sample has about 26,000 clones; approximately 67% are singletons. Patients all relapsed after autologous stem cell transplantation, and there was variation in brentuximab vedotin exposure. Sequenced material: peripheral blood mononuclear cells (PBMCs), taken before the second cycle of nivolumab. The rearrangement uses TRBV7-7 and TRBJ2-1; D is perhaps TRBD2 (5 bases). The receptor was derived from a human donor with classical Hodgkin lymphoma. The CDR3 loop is CASSPSGSSYNEQFF. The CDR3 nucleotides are TGTGCCAGCAGCCCCAGTGGGAGCTCCTACAATGAGCAGTTCTTC.